This T cell receptor (beta chain) was found in a study of preoperative IRX-2 immunotherapy in early breast cancer. Treatment here: preoperative locoregional IRX-2 cytokine immunotherapy. Profiled with immunoSEQ multiplex PCR; TCRdb holds only in-frame clones, not every one. Of 25,000 to 30,000 clones detected, 82% appear once; the ten largest clones hold less than 3.5%. The CDR3 runs to 13 residues. The ends were cut back, 4 bases at V and 6 bases at J, with 13 bases in the middle. Germline V gene data show CDR1 as LNHDA and CDR2 as SQIVND (reference sequence). Collection of the sample occurred from a patient treated with IRX-2 immunotherapy. This chain links TRBV19 with TRBJ2-7; D call uncertain. This receptor was obtained from a human donor with breast cancer. CDR3: CASSTQGKVEQYF. The CDR3 DNA reads TGTGCCAGTAGTACCCAAGGCAAGGTCGAGCAGTACTTC.